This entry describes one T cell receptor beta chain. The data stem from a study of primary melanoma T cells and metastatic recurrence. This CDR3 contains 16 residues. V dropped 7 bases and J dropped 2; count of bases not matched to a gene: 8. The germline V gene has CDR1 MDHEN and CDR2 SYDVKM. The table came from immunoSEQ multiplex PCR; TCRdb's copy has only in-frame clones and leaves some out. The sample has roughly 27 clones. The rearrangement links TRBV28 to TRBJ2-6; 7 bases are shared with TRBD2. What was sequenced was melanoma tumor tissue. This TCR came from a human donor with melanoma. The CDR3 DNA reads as TGTGCCAGCATAGCGGGCCCCCGGACTGGGGCCAACGTCCTGACTTTC. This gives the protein CASIAGPRTGANVLTF.